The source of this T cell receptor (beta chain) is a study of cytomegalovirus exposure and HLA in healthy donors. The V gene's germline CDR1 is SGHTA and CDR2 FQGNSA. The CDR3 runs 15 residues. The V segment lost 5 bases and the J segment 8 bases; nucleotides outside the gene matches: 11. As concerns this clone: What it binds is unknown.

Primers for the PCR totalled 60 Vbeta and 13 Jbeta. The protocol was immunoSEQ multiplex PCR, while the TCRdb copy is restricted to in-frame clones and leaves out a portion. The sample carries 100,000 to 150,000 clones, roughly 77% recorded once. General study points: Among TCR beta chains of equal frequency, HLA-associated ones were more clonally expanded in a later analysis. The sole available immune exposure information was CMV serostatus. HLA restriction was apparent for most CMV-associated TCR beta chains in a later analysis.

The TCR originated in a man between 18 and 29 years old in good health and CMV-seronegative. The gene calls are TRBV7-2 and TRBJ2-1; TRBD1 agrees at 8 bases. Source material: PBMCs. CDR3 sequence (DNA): TGTGCCAGCAGCGTGGGCCGACAGGGGAGCGATGAGCAGTTCTTC. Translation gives CASSVGRQGSDEQFF.